The present entry profiles one T cell receptor (beta chain) with its context. The antigen is undetermined. Terminally differentiated effector memory CD45RA+ cells were excluded by CCR7 positive selection of CD45RO-negative cells. CDR3 size: 15 residues. The germline CDR1 and CDR2 sequences are SEHNR and FQNEAQ (reference sequence). V dropped 1 base and J dropped 5; count of bases not matched to a gene: 7. Each subset's genomic DNA was split evenly across several immunoSEQ plates. TCRdb's table, derived via immunoSEQ multiplex PCR, lists solely in-frame clones and lacks some. This table holds about 800,000 clones, around 96% found once. The data derive from a study of shared clonotypes between healthy human individuals. Study background: Per donor, CD8 memory used one plate, CD8 naive used two, CD4 memory used three and CD4 naive used three. Findings and limits, study-wide: The study sampled only blood, and tissue repertoires likely differ. Generation probabilities were higher for clonotypes shared across all four sorted-subset donors than for unshared ones.

The genes are TRBV7-9 and TRBJ2-5, with 7 positions matching TRBD1. The source material was naive CD8+ T cells sorted from blood. This clonotype was obtained from a man under 40 in good health. DNA of the CDR3: TGTGCCAGCAGCTTAGTTCAGGGGGTGTTGGAGACCCAGTACTTC. Encoded protein: CASSLVQGVLETQYF.